Listed here are 25 T cell receptor beta chains from one sample, sequenced in a study of cytomegalovirus exposure and HLA in healthy donors. The PCR was carried out with 60 Vbeta primers and 13 Jbeta primers. Libraries were prepared by immunoSEQ multiplex PCR; TCRdb keeps only in-frame clonotypes and omits some of them. The sample has roughly 100,000 clones, around 70% seen once. The sequencing input was PBMCs. Source of these receptors: a man aged 25-45 years in good health and CMV-seronegative.

This clone was detected only once. This sequence joins TRBV19 and TRBJ1-6; 9 bases are shared with TRBD1. CDR1 and CDR2 (germline): LNHDA, SQIVND (reference sequence). This CDR3 is built from 15 residues. After removal of 4 bases from V and 9 bases from J, the junction contained 7 bases not matched to a gene. CDR3 sequence: CASSTHPDRGSPLHF. The CDR3 bases are TGTGCCAGTAGTACACACCCGGACAGGGGTTCACCCCTCCACTTT.

This clone was recorded a few times. The chain joins TRBV28 to TRBJ1-2, with D hard to call. Germline CDR1 MDHEN, CDR2 SYDVKM. The CDR3 contains 12 residues. The ends were cut back, 3 bases at V and 8 bases at J, with 10 bases in the middle. The CDR3 reads CASSLRADGYTF. DNA of the CDR3: TGTGCCAGCAGTTTGCGGGCTGACGGCTACACCTTC.

The chain employs TRBV7-8 and TRBJ1-4; D uncertain. The germline CDR1 and CDR2 sequences are SGHVS and FQNEAQ. The CDR3 runs 14 residues. Trimming removed 1 base from V and 5 bases from J, with 8 bases in between. The CDR3 DNA follows: TGTGCCAGCAGCTTAGGCAGGTTGAATGAAAAACTGTTTTTT. This sequence encodes CASSLGRLNEKLFF. Full variable domain (outside the CDR3, taken from reference TRBV7-8 and TRBJ1-4): GAGVSQSPRYKVAKRGQDVALRCDPISGHVSLFWYQQALGQGPEFLTYFQNEAQLDKSGLPSDRFFAERPEGSVSTLKIQRTQQEDSAVYLCASSLGRLNEKLFFGSGTQLSVL.

CDR3 amino acids: CASSHAGTDEQYF. Written as DNA, the CDR3 is TGTGCCAGCAGCCACGCCGGGACAGACGAGCAGTACTTC. The chain employs TRBV11-2 and TRBJ2-7; 7 bases align to TRBD1. With 5 bases clipped from V and 5 bases from J, the junction kept 6 bases outside the gene matches. CDR1 is SGHAT, CDR2 FQNNGV, per germline. The CDR3 consists of 13 residues.

The V gene is TRBV7-9, the J gene TRBJ2-5; D is unclear. Trimming stripped 3 bases from V and 3 bases from J, with 5 bases between. CDR1 and CDR2 (germline): SEHNR, FQNEAQ (reference sequence). CDR3 size: 12 residues. For the CDR3, the DNA is TGTGCCAGCAGCTTCCGTGAAGAGACCCAGTACTTC. Its protein is CASSFREETQYF.

The chain carries TRBV4-1 and TRBJ2-3, with a tentative D call TRBD2 (5 bases). This CDR3 is 16 amino acids long. In germline, CDR1 is MGHRA, CDR2 YSYEKL. The V end was cut by 2 bases, the J end by 0 bases, with 12 bases between. The CDR3 DNA reads as TGCGCCAGCAGCCAATCCAAGCGGTATAGCACAGATACGCAGTATTTT. Amino acids: CASSQSKRYSTDTQYF.

The chain carries TRBV18 and TRBJ2-1; tentatively, D is TRBD2 (6 bases). The CDR3 is 15 residues long. V lost 3 bases, J lost 8 bases, and 17 bases lay in between. From germline, CDR1 is KGHSH and CDR2 LQKENI. The CDR3 here is CASSPVRESRDEQFF. The CDR3 nucleotides read TGTGCCAGCTCACCGGTCCGGGAGAGTCGGGATGAGCAGTTCTTC.

The chain joins TRBV2 to TRBJ2-7; D uncertain. CDR1 and CDR2 from the germline V gene are SNHLY and FYNNEI. V was clipped by 3 bases and J by 3 bases, with 6 bases between them. The CDR3 has 12 amino acids. In DNA, the CDR3 is TGTGCCAGCAGTGATTATATCTACGAGCAGTACTTC. Residues: CASSDYIYEQYF.

The chain joins TRBV7-2 to TRBJ2-5; 9 positions match TRBD1. Germline V CDR1 and CDR2: SGHTA, FQGNSA. V lost 5 bases and J lost 3; bases outside the gene matches: 7. The CDR3 spans 15 residues. The CDR3 DNA reads TGTGCCAGCAGCACCCAGACAGGGGGGGAAGAGACCCAGTACTTC. The encoded protein is CASSTQTGGEETQYF. Full variable domain (missing parts from reference TRBV7-2 and TRBJ2-5): GAGVSQSPSNKVTEKGKDVELRCDPISGHTALYWYRQSLGQGLEFLIYFQGNSAPDKSGLPSDRFSAERTGGSVSTLTIQRTQQEDSAVYLCASSTQTGGEETQYFGPGTRLLVL.

This clone has more than one count but fewer than ten. V is TRBV4-2 and J is TRBJ2-1; 9 positions agree with TRBD1. CDR3 length equals 16 residues. The germline V gene has CDR1 LGHNA and CDR2 YNFKEQ. The V segment lost 0 bases and the J segment 8 bases; nucleotides outside the gene matches: 8. The CDR3 spells CASSQEGQGPWDEQFF. DNA for the CDR3: TGTGCCAGCAGCCAAGAGGGACAGGGTCCCTGGGATGAGCAGTTCTTC.

The chain combines TRBV7-9 with TRBJ2-6, with no clear D. Germline CDR1 is SEHNR and CDR2 is FQNEAQ (reference sequence). The length of the CDR3 is 16 residues. V was shortened by 2 bases and J by 0 bases, with 8 bases between the two germline ends. In DNA form, the CDR3 reads TGTGCCAGCAGCTTACGAGGTTACTCTGGGGCCAACGTCCTGACTTTC. This translates into CASSLRGYSGANVLTF.

V usage is TRBV7-3 and J usage is TRBJ2-3; 7 nucleotides align to TRBD2. Germline V gene sequence: CDR1 SGHTA, CDR2 FQGTGA. The CDR3 loop spans 15 amino acids. Germline trimming cut 5 bases from V and 3 bases from J; bases unmatched to any gene: 8. CDR3 nucleotides: TGTGCCAGCAGCAAGAAGGGAGGGCCAACAGATACGCAGTATTTT. Translating gives CASSKKGGPTDTQYF.

The chain carries TRBV4-3 and TRBJ2-2, with 12 bases lining up with TRBD2. The J segment lost 4 bases and the V segment lost 1 base, leaving 7 bases of the junction unmatched. CDR3 size: 18 residues. Germline V CDR1 and CDR2: LGHNA, YSLEER. CDR3 sequence reads: CASSQVLAGGSGTGELFF. DNA of the CDR3: TGCGCCAGCAGCCAAGTACTAGCGGGAGGCAGTGGCACCGGGGAGCTGTTTTTT.

The chain employs TRBV6-6 and TRBJ1-5; D perhaps matches TRBD1 (5 bases). V was clipped by 2 bases and J by 2 bases, with 13 bases between them. Germline values: CDR1 MNHNY, CDR2 SVGAGI (reference sequence). CDR3 length equals 16 residues. The CDR3 loop is CASSYAAKGGNQPQHF. The CDR3 bases are TGTGCCAGCAGTTACGCGGCTAAAGGGGGCAATCAGCCCCAGCATTTT.

This clone was detected only a few times. CDR3 amino acids: CASSSELDTEAFF. CDR3 coding DNA: TGTGCCAGCAGCTCCGAACTGGACACTGAAGCTTTCTTT. The chain combines TRBV6-4 with TRBJ1-1; D remains ambiguous. The CDR3 has 13 residues. CDR1 is MRHNA and CDR2 is SNTAGT in the germline V gene. V lost 6 bases to trimming and J lost 3 bases, with 11 bases between them.

This clone has more than one count but fewer than ten. This sequence joins TRBV6-1 and TRBJ1-2; D is unresolved. Trimming stripped 5 bases from V and 0 bases from J, with 4 bases between. The CDR3 loop spans 12 amino acids. Germline CDR1 and CDR2: MNHNS and SASEGT. The CDR3 nucleotides are TGTGCCAGCAGTAGAGCTAACTATGGCTACACCTTC. Residues: CASSRANYGYTF.

V usage is TRBV11-3 and J usage is TRBJ2-5, with 9 bases matching TRBD1. CDR1 is SGHNT, CDR2 YENEEA, per germline. V dropped 5 bases and J dropped 0; count of bases not matched to a gene: 4. The CDR3 spans 15 residues. The CDR3 DNA sequence: TGTGCCAGCAGCCGGGACAGGGAGTACCAAGAGACCCAGTACTTC. This translates into CASSRDREYQETQYF.

The chain has TRBV5-1 and TRBJ1-4; 7 nucleotides match TRBD1. Trimming at V came to 3 bases and at J to 6 bases, leaving 5 bases not matched to a gene. The CDR3 extends over 14 amino acids. In germline, CDR1 is SGHRS, CDR2 YFSETQ. The CDR3 nucleotides read TGCGCCAGCAGCTCAGGGACAGTCGATGAAAAACTGTTTTTT. Residues: CASSSGTVDEKLFF.

This sequence joins TRBV7-2 and TRBJ2-2, with a possible D match to TRBD2 (6 bases). Germline-derived CDR1 and CDR2 are SGHTA and FQGNSA. CDR3 length: 14 residues. With 5 bases removed from V and 6 bases from J, the gap between germline ends came to 13 bases. CDR3 coding DNA: TGTGCCAGCAGCGCGGACTATACCCCCGGGGAGCTGTTTTTT. Its translation is CASSADYTPGELFF. Looking up the rest from reference TRBV7-2 and TRBJ2-2 gives the full variable domain: GAGVSQSPSNKVTEKGKDVELRCDPISGHTALYWYRQSLGQGLEFLIYFQGNSAPDKSGLPSDRFSAERTGGSVSTLTIQRTQQEDSAVYLCASSADYTPGELFFGEGSRLTVL.

This rearrangement joins TRBV25-1 to TRBJ2-1; 8 bases map to TRBD1. This CDR3 has 14 amino acids. Per the germline V gene, CDR1 is MGHDK and CDR2 is SYGVNS. The V segment lost 6 bases and the J segment 6 bases; nucleotides outside the gene matches: 7. CDR3 sequence: CASSLWTGRNEQFF. CDR3 nucleotide sequence: TGTGCCAGCAGCCTATGGACAGGGCGCAATGAGCAGTTCTTC.

This clone was picked up a small number of times. The chain links TRBV19 to TRBJ1-5; 8 positions match TRBD1. V lost 5 bases and J lost 5; bases outside the gene matches: 8. Germline-derived CDR1 and CDR2 are LNHDA and SQIVND (reference sequence). CDR3 length: 15 amino acids. The CDR3 DNA is TGTGCCAGTAGTGGGGCAGGGGGCTTGGATCAGCCCCAGCATTTT. Amino acids: CASSGAGGLDQPQHF. Looking up the rest from reference TRBV19 and TRBJ1-5 gives the full variable domain: DGGITQSPKYLFRKEGQNVTLSCEQNLNHDAMYWYRQDPGQGLRLIYYSQIVNDFQKGDIAEGYSVSREKKESFPLTVTSAQKNPTAFYLCASSGAGGLDQPQHFGDGTRLSIL.

The genes are TRBV27 and TRBJ2-5; TRBD1 is a possible D gene (6 bases). Between the trimmed V and J ends, which lost 3 bases and 2 bases, there was a span of 10 bases. Germline assignment: CDR1 MNHEY and CDR2 SMNVEV (reference sequence). The CDR3 runs to 14 residues. The CDR3 here is CASSFLGQQETQYF. The CDR3 nucleotides read TGTGCCAGCAGTTTCCTCGGACAGCAAGAGACCCAGTACTTC.

The V call is TRBV5-1, the J call TRBJ2-7; D remains ambiguous. Per the germline V gene, CDR1 is SGHRS and CDR2 is YFSETQ. CDR3 length: 12 amino acids. V was clipped by 4 bases and J by 8 bases, with 13 bases between them. The CDR3 nucleotides read TGCGCCAGCAGCCAACAGCCCGCTAAGCAGTACTTC. Protein sequence: CASSQQPAKQYF.

The rearrangement uses TRBV4-1 and TRBJ1-2; possibly TRBD1 for D (5 bases). The V and J ends lost 1 base and 2 bases respectively, with 14 bases between them. CDR1 and CDR2 (germline): MGHRA, YSYEKL. The length of the CDR3 is 16 residues. CDR3 nucleotides: TGCGCCAGCAGCCAAGGAGGTAGGGGTGGAAACTATGGCTACACCTTC. Encoded protein: CASSQGGRGGNYGYTF.

The chain carries TRBV9 and TRBJ1-2, with a weak D call TRBD1 (5 bases). The CDR3 runs 14 residues. V was cut by 0 bases and J by 8 bases, with 14 bases left in between. The germline V gene has CDR1 SGDLS and CDR2 YYNGEE. CDR3 loop: CASSVVAGGGGYTF. The CDR3 DNA sequence: TGTGCCAGCAGCGTAGTGGCAGGCGGGGGAGGCTACACCTTC.